Presented here are 21 T cell receptor beta chains from one specimen sequenced in a study of identical twins. TCRdb passed the 5' RACE reads through MiXCR, listing each CDR3 protein once. The sample includes about 240,000 distinct CDR3 sequences, roughly a tenth of them seen just once. Sequencing used memory T cells sorted from blood. These receptors were taken from a man aged 45-65 years in good health.

J is TRBJ2-7 and V is TRBV6-2 or TRBV6-3; D remains unclear. Germline CDR1 MNHEY, CDR2 SVGEGT. V lost 6 bases, J lost 3 bases, and 9 bases lay in between. The CDR3 extends over 12 amino acids. CDR3: CASSHSRYEQYF. The CDR3 DNA reads as TGTGCCAGCAGCCATTCCCGCTACGAGCAGTACTTC.

This clonotype was observed many times. The chain couples TRBV14 to TRBJ2-3, with D perhaps TRBD1 or TRBD2 (5 bases each). This CDR3 contains 18 residues. The germline V and J ends were trimmed by 0 bases and 2 bases, with 18 bases remaining between them. Germline V gives CDR1 SGHDN, CDR2 FVKESK. CDR3 loop: CASSQERPGTLLTDTQYF. CDR3 DNA: TGTGCCAGCAGCCAAGAACGCCCGGGGACCCTGCTCACAGATACGCAGTATTTT.

This clonotype occurred many times. The rearrangement joins TRBV4-3 to TRBJ2-1, with D possibly being TRBD1 or TRBD2 (6 bases each). Germline values: CDR1 LGHNA, CDR2 YSLEER. Trimming removed 4 bases at V and 10 bases at J, with 11 bases between. The CDR3 is 12 residues long. The chain's CDR3 is CASSREGGEQFF. The CDR3 region has the DNA TGCGCCAGCAGCCGGGAAGGGGGGGAGCAGTTCTTC.

The chain carries TRBV5-1 and TRBJ2-5; 10 positions match TRBD2. The V gene end was trimmed by 3 bases and the J gene end by 1 base; junction bases not matched to a gene: 6. Germline-derived CDR1 and CDR2 are SGHRS and YFSETQ. The CDR3 spans 16 residues. The CDR3: CASSYQLAGIQETQYF. CDR3 DNA sequence: TGCGCCAGCAGCTACCAACTAGCGGGGATCCAAGAGACCCAGTACTTC.

The J gene is TRBJ2-1, the V gene TRBV19, with a tentative D call TRBD2 (6 bases). Germline-derived CDR1 and CDR2 are LNHDA and SQIVND (reference sequence). V dropped 10 bases and J dropped 3 bases, with 19 bases sitting between them. There are 15 residues in the CDR3. The chain's CDR3 is CATKPTSTSYNEQFF. The CDR3 nucleotides read TGTGCCACCAAACCTACTAGCACAAGCTACAATGAGCAGTTCTTC.

This clonotype was seen a handful of times. V and J are TRBV4-3 and TRBJ2-3; TRBD2 aligns across 9 bases. V shed 0 bases and J 4 bases; nucleotides not matched to a gene: 5. The germline V gene encodes CDR1 LGHNA and CDR2 YSLEER. The CDR3 runs 16 residues. The CDR3 loop reads CASSQEPAGGSDTQYF. CDR3 in DNA: TGCGCCAGCAGCCAAGAACCAGCGGGGGGCTCAGATACGCAGTATTTT.

This clonotype was seen ten or more times. The chain has TRBV5-8 and TRBJ1-5, with D possibly being TRBD1 (6 bases). CDR3 size: 15 residues. V was shortened by 0 bases and J by 5 bases, with 12 bases between the two germline ends. CDR1 is SGHTS, CDR2 YDEGEE, per germline. CDR3 DNA: TGTGCCAGCAGCTTGGATTTTGGGGGCCATCAGCCCCAGCATTTT. It is translated as CASSLDFGGHQPQHF.

The chain uses TRBV2 and TRBJ1-5; unclear D gene. The CDR3 is made up of 14 amino acids. Germline V gene lookup returns CDR1 SNHLY and CDR2 FYNNEI. V was pared by 3 bases and J by 7 bases, with 13 bases between. This CDR3 is CASSDELGNQPQHF. The CDR3 nucleotides are TGTGCCAGCAGTGATGAGTTAGGGAACCAGCCCCAGCATTTT.

This sequence joins TRBV27 and TRBJ2-1; TRBD2 might be the D (6 bases). The CDR3 runs 16 residues. CDR1 is MNHEY, CDR2 SMNVEV, per germline (reference sequence). The germline V and J ends were trimmed by 2 bases and 8 bases, with 19 bases remaining between them. The CDR3 is CASSLTVLATYDEQFF. The CDR3 DNA is TGTGCCAGCAGTTTAACGGTGCTAGCGACTTATGATGAGCAGTTCTTC.

This clonotype came up many times. The chain carries TRBV20-1 and TRBJ1-2, with D possibly TRBD1 on 5 matching bases. CDR3 length equals 16 residues. Germline V gene data show CDR1 as DFQATT and CDR2 as SNEGSKA (reference sequence). V was pared by 3 bases and J by 0 bases, with 17 bases between. The CDR3 DNA reads as TGCAGTGCTAGCCGGGACGGAAGACCTCCTAACTATGGCTACACCTTC. Translating gives CSASRDGRPPNYGYTF.

The chain is built from TRBV7-2 and TRBJ2-7; TRBD2 matches 10 bases. Trimming at V came to 5 bases and at J to 7 bases, leaving 11 bases not matched to a gene. This CDR3 spans 15 amino acids. Germline-derived CDR1 and CDR2 are SGHTA and FQGNSA. The CDR3 DNA is TGTGCCAGCAGCCTTGGCGCTAGCGGGGGCGTTGAGCAGTACTTC. Protein product: CASSLGASGGVEQYF.

The V and J genes are TRBV7-6 and TRBJ2-1, with TRBD2 as a possible D gene (5 bases). The CDR3 length is 15 residues. Germline CDR1 SGHVS, CDR2 FNYEAQ. The germline V and J ends were trimmed by 1 base and 2 bases, with 9 bases remaining between them. The CDR3 DNA follows: TGTGCCAGCAGCTTAGAGGGAGAAACCTACAATGAGCAGTTCTTC. Its translation: CASSLEGETYNEQFF.

Comments on this clonotype: This may come from a read error, since a much larger clone is one base off. This chain links TRBV5-1 with TRBJ1-2, with 10 bases fitting TRBD1. Looked up from germline, CDR1 is SGHRS and CDR2 is YFSETQ. This CDR3 region has 16 residues. In DNA form, the CDR3 reads TGCGCCAGCAGCACCGGGACAGGGGACAACAACTATAGCTACACCTTC. It encodes CASSTGTGDNNYSYTF.

As for this clonotype: This sequence may be a read error, since a much larger clone differs from it by one base. As the CDR3 is not closed by the conserved phenylalanine or tryptophan, this likely results from a read error. The chain uses TRBV4-2 and TRBJ2-7, with TRBD1 matching 11 bases. The CDR3 has 15 amino acids. Germline V CDR1 and CDR2: LGHNA, YNFKEQ. J gave up 4 bases and V 4 bases, and 6 bases lay outside the gene matches. CDR3 region: CASSRRTGGEYEQYL. The DNA of the CDR3 is TGTGCCAGCAGCCGACGGACAGGGGGCGAGTACGAGCAGTACTTA.

This clonotype was recorded at least ten times. The chain links TRBV18 to TRBJ1-1; D is undetermined. CDR3 size: 12 residues. V was pared by 1 base and J by 10 bases, with 10 bases between. Germline CDR1 and CDR2: KGHSH and LQKENI. The CDR3 DNA is TGTGCCAGCTCACCACTAGTTTATTCAGCTTTCTTT. Residues: CASSPLVYSAFF.

This clonotype was seen at least ten times. The chain links TRBV27 to TRBJ2-3, with a weak D call TRBD2 (7 bases). V dropped 4 bases and J dropped 2 bases, with 13 bases sitting between them. From germline, CDR1 is MNHEY and CDR2 SMNVEV (reference sequence). The CDR3 covers 15 residues. In DNA form, the CDR3 reads TGTGCCAGCAGTTCCCCCGGGGGGCCCACAGATACGCAGTATTTT. Its protein product is CASSSPGGPTDTQYF.

This clonotype was seen ten or more times. The V gene is TRBV7-9, the J gene TRBJ2-7, with 11 bases fitting TRBD2. V lost 2 bases and J lost 5; bases outside the gene matches: 8. Looked up from germline, CDR1 is SEHNR and CDR2 is FQNEAQ (reference sequence). The CDR3 consists of 16 residues. CDR3 residues: CASSLLGLAGLDEQYF. CDR3 nucleotide sequence: TGTGCCAGCAGCTTACTCGGACTAGCGGGTCTTGACGAGCAGTACTTC.

This clonotype appeared a single time. The chain is built from TRBV28 and TRBJ1-2; tentatively, D is TRBD1 (5 bases). Trimming pared 4 bases from V and 7 bases from J, leaving 10 bases between. Germline values: CDR1 MDHEN, CDR2 SYDVKM. The CDR3 consists of 12 residues. This chain's CDR3 is CASSSPTVGYTF. The CDR3 nucleotides read TGTGCCAGCAGTTCCCCGACAGTTGGCTACACCTTC.

This clonotype occurred a few times. The chain links TRBV28 to TRBJ2-5, with TRBD1 matching 10 bases. The CDR3 extends over 13 amino acids. The germline V gene has CDR1 MDHEN and CDR2 SYDVKM. Germline trimming cut 6 bases from V and 5 bases from J; bases unmatched to any gene: 3. The CDR3 region has the DNA TGTGCCAGCAGAAGACAGGGGGCGGAGACCCAGTACTTC. Translation: CASRRQGAETQYF.

This clonotype was seen many times. The genes are TRBV5-1 and TRBJ1-3; D not resolved. This CDR3 comprises 15 residues. V was clipped by 2 bases and J by 2 bases, with 11 bases between them. Germline V lookup: CDR1 SGHRS, CDR2 YFSETQ. Here the CDR3 reads CASSFANFTGNTIYF. The DNA of the CDR3 is TGCGCCAGCAGCTTTGCAAATTTCACTGGAAACACCATATATTTT.

This clonotype has at least ten counts. This chain joins TRBV5-1 and TRBJ1-6; possibly TRBD1 for D (6 bases). This CDR3 comprises 15 residues. Germline assignment: CDR1 SGHRS and CDR2 YFSETQ. V lost 4 bases and J 13 bases, leaving 21 bases between the germline ends. The CDR3 reads CASSRTAGARSPLHF. CDR3 nucleotide sequence: TGCGCCAGCAGCCGCACCGCAGGGGCCCGATCGCCCCTCCACTTT.